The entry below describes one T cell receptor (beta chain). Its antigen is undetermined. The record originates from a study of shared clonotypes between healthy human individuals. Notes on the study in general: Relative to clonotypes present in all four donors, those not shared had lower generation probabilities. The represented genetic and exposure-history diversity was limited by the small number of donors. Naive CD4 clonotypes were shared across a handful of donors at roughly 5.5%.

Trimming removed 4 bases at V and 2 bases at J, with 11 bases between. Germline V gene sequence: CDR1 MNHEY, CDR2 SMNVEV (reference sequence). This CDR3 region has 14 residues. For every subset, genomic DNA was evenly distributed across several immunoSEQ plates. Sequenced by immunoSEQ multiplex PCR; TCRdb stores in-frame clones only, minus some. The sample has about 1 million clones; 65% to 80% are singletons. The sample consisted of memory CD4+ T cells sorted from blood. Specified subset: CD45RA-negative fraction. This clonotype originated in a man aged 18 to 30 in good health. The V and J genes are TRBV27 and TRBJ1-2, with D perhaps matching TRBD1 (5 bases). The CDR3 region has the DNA TGTGCCAGCAGTTCCCTGGACAAAAACTATGGCTACACCTTC. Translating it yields CASSSLDKNYGYTF.